This is a list of T cell receptor beta chains from one sample in a study of regulatory T cells in long-lasting Graves disease. TCRdb passed the multiplex PCR reads through MiXCR, listing each CDR3 protein once. The table shows 440,000 or so distinct CDR3 sequences, with around 14% occurring only once. This same sample was also part of a study on T cells in Graves' hyperthyroidism and ophthalmopathy.

This sample comprised peripheral blood mononuclear cells (PBMCs), obtained at new diagnosis, from a patient treated with antithyroid drugs. All receptors come from a young woman with Graves disease. Both conserved end residues are part of each CDR3. D genes are given only for firm matches. Clone size, where shown, is once, few, many, or a class for clones that have expanded.

D gene,CDR3 length,clone size,V gene,J gene,CDR3 DNA,CDR3 protein
NA,15,many,TRBV7-2,TRBJ1-2,TGTGCCAGCAGCTTAGGTCCGGGGACTAACTATGGCTACACCTTC,CASSLGPGTNYGYTF
TRBD2,15,NA,TRBV5-1,TRBJ2-1,TGCGCCAGCAGCTCGGGAGGCGCCCCCCAAGAGACCCAGTTCTTC,CASSSGGAPQETQFF
TRBD2,14,many,TRBV2,TRBJ2-2,TGTGCCAGCGGAACTAGCGGGTACTCCGGGGAGCTGTTTTTT,CASGTSGYSGELFF
NA,15,NA,TRBV6-1,TRBJ1-5,TGTGCCAGCAGTGAATTAGTAGTTATCCATCAGCCCCAGCATTTT,CASSELVVIHQPQHF
NA,13,few,TRBV20-1,TRBJ2-7,TGCAGTGCTAGAGAAGAGGGCGCCTACGAGCAGTACTTC,CSAREEGAYEQYF
TRBD2,18,NA,TRBV7-9,TRBJ2-1,TGTGCCAGCAGCTTAAGAGCGGGACTAGCGGGAGTCTCCAATGAGCAGTTCTTC,CASSLRAGLAGVSNEQFF
NA,15,many,TRBV11-3,TRBJ2-3,TGTGCCAGCAGCCCTGAGGGTTTGGGCACAGATACGCAGTATTTT,CASSPEGLGTDTQYF
NA,15,few,TRBV5-1,TRBJ2-1,TGCGCCAGCAGCACCGGACCAGCCCCGGGGTATGAGCAGTTCTTC,CASSTGPAPGYEQFF
NA,15,many,TRBV24-1,TRBJ1-1,TGTGCCACCATCACACTCCGTTGGGGGAACACTGAAGCTTTCTTT,CATITLRWGNTEAFF
NA,15,many,TRBV24-1,TRBJ2-7,TGTGCCACCAGTGATGGGCGGGACACCACCTACGAGCAGTACTTC,CATSDGRDTTYEQYF
TRBD1,14,few,TRBV20-1,TRBJ1-2,TGCAGTGCTACCCTACGGGACAGATTTGGGGGCTACACCTTC,CSATLRDRFGGYTF
NA,15,many,TRBV15,TRBJ1-5,TGTGCCACCAGCAGAGATCAAGGTGCGGGTCAGCCCCAGCATTTT,CATSRDQGAGQPQHF
NA,12,many,TRBV5-1,TRBJ2-1,TGCGCCAGCAGCTTGGCCGGACAGGAGCAGTTCTTC,CASSLAGQEQFF
TRBD1,13,many,TRBV3-1,TRBJ1-5,TGTGCCAGCGGTGGACAGGGCAATCAGCCCCAGCATTTT,CASGGQGNQPQHF
NA,11,few,TRBV9,TRBJ1-2,TGTGCCAGCAGCGTCAACTATGGCTACACCTTC,CASSVNYGYTF
NA,16,NA,TRBV10-3,TRBJ1-1,TGTGCCATCAGTGATGAAAGCTGGGGAATGAACACTGAAGCTTTCTTT,CAISDESWGMNTEAFF
NA,12,many,TRBV20-1,TRBJ1-1,TGCAGTCTCAGACCGGGGGACACTGAAGCTTTCTTT,CSLRPGDTEAFF
TRBD2,13,many,TRBV20-1,TRBJ2-7,TGCAGTGCCAGAGCGGGAGTTCTGAACGAGCAGTACTTC,CSARAGVLNEQYF
NA,13,many,TRBV20-1,TRBJ1-5,TGCAGTGCTAGAGATAGTATCAATCAGCCCCAGCATTTT,CSARDSINQPQHF
TRBD2,15,few,TRBV30,TRBJ2-1,TGTGCCTGGACCCCCCCGGCGGGAGGCTCCAATGAGCAGTTCTTC,CAWTPPAGGSNEQFF
NA,15,many,TRBV2,TRBJ2-7,TGTGCCAGCAGTGAGGGGAGGGGGTACTCCTACGAGCAGTACTTC,CASSEGRGYSYEQYF
NA,15,many,TRBV10-3,TRBJ2-2,TGTGCCATCAGTGATGGAGACACCAACACCGGGGAGCTGTTTTTT,CAISDGDTNTGELFF
TRBD2,15,many,TRBV19,TRBJ2-2,TGTGCCACCCTTAAAGCGGGAGTGCTCAGCGGGGAGCTGTTTTTT,CATLKAGVLSGELFF
TRBD1,17,NA,TRBV9,TRBJ1-4,TGTGCCAGCAGCGTAGATCCCCCAGGGGGGACTAATGAAAAACTGTTTTTT,CASSVDPPGGTNEKLFF
NA,15,many,TRBV12-3/TRBV12-4,TRBJ1-5,TGTGCCAGCAGTTTAATGCAGGGGTCTGATCAGCCCCAGCATTTT,CASSLMQGSDQPQHF
NA,14,many,TRBV18,TRBJ1-5,TGTGCCAGCTCCGACGGGGGGGTCGGTCAGCCCCAGCATTTT,CASSDGGVGQPQHF
TRBD1,16,many,TRBV5-4,TRBJ1-1,TGTGCCAGCACCCAACAGGGGGTAGTTCTGAACACTGAAGCTTTCTTT,CASTQQGVVLNTEAFF
NA,14,NA,TRBV12-3/TRBV12-4,TRBJ2-1,TGTGCCAGCAGGCCTCCGGGACTTGACAATGAGCAGTTCTTC,CASRPPGLDNEQFF
NA,13,many,TRBV30,TRBJ1-5,TGTGCCTGGAGTGTCAGGGGCAATCAGCCCCAGCATTTT,CAWSVRGNQPQHF
NA,13,NA,TRBV9,TRBJ1-5,TGTGCCAGCAGCGTAGGAGAGGGCCAGCCCCAGCATTTT,CASSVGEGQPQHF
TRBD2,15,many,TRBV20-1,TRBJ2-7,TGCAGTGCTCCCGGACTAGCGGGAGGGTGGTACGAGCAGTACTTC,CSAPGLAGGWYEQYF
NA,16,many,TRBV15,TRBJ1-1,TGTGCCACCAGCTCGACGCCTACGGGGCCGAGCACTGAAGCTTTCTTT,CATSSTPTGPSTEAFF
TRBD2,11,many,TRBV12-3/TRBV12-4,TRBJ2-7,TGTGCCAGCAGTTCCGGACTAGCGGCGTACTTC,CASSSGLAAYF
NA,12,few,TRBV20-1,TRBJ1-2,TGCAGTGCTAGTCGCCAGGCCTATGGCTACACCTTC,CSASRQAYGYTF
TRBD2,16,many,TRBV27,TRBJ2-7,TGTGCCAGCAGTTCTAAAGGGACTAGCGGGTCGTACGAGCAGTACTTC,CASSSKGTSGSYEQYF